The entry below describes one TCR beta chain. Its antigen is unknown. The library came from three nested PCR rounds adapted from ARM-PCR protocols. TCRdb re-called the multiplex PCR reads through MiXCR, storing one row per CDR3 protein. This table has around 50,000 distinct CDR3 sequences, around 59% appearing once. The J segment lost 3 bases and the V segment lost 2 bases, leaving 6 bases of the junction unmatched. Germline CDR1 is MDHEN and CDR2 is SYDVKM. The CDR3 runs to 16 residues. No cell sorting was done before RNA was extracted from the tissue. Distant lung tissue was collected more than 3 cm away from the tumor edge. The entry originates in a study of tumor and adjacent non-tumor tissue in lung cancer. As for the study in general: Each sample yielded 4 million to 4.5 million productive TCRbeta reads on average.

Study conclusions and caveats: Top 100 clones took a larger repertoire share in normal lung. Higher tumor TCR diversity was associated with shorter survival. TCR diversity was significantly greater in tumor than normal lung tissue.

The sequence was collected from an older woman with non-small cell lung cancer. Source material: distant non-tumor lung tissue. V gene TRBV28 combines with J gene TRBJ2-5; 10 nucleotides align to TRBD2. The CDR3 sequence is CASSLGTSDAEETQYF. The DNA for the CDR3 is TGTGCCAGCAGTTTAGGGACTAGCGATGCCGAAGAGACCCAGTACTTC.